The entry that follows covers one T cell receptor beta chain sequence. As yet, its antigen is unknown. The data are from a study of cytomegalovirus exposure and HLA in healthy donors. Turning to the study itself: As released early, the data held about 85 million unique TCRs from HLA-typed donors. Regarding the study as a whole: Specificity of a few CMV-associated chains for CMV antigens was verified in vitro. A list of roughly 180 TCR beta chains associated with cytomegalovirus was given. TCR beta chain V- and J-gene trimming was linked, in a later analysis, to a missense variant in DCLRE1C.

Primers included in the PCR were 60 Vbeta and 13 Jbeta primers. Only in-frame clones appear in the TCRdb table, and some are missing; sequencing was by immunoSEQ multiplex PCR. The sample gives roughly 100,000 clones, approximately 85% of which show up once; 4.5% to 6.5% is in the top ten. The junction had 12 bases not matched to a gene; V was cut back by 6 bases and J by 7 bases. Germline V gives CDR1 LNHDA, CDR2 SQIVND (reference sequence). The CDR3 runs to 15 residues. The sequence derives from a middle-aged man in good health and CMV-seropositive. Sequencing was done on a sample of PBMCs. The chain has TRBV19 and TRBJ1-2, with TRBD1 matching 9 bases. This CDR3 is CASSPPGQGFGGYTF. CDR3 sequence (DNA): TGTGCCAGTAGCCCCCCGGGACAGGGATTCGGTGGCTACACCTTC.